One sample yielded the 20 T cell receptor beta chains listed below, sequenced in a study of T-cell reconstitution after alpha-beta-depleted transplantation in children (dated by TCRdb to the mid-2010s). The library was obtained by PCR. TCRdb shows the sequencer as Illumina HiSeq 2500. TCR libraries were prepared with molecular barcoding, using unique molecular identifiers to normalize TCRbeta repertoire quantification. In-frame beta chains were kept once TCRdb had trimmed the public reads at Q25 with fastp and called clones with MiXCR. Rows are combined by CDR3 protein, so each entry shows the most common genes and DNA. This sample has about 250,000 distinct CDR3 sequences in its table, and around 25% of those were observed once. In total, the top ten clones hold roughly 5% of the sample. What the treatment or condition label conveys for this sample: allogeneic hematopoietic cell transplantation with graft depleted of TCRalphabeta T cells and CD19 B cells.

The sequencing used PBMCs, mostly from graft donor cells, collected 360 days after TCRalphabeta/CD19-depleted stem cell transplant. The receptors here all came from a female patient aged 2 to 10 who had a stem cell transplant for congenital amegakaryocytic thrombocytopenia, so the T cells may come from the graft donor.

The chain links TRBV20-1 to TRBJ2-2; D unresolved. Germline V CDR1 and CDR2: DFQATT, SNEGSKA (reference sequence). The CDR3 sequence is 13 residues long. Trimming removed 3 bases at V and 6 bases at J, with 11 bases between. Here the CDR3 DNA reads TGCAGTGCTAGTATTGTCTTTCCCGGGGAGCTGTTTTTT. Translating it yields CSASIVFPGELFF.

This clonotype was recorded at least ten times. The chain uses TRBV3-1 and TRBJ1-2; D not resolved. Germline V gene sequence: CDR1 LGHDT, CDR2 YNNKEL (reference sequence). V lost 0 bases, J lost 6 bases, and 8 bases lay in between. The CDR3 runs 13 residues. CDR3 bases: TGTGCCAGCAGCCAAGATCCGGGCCATGGCTACACCTTC. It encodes CASSQDPGHGYTF.

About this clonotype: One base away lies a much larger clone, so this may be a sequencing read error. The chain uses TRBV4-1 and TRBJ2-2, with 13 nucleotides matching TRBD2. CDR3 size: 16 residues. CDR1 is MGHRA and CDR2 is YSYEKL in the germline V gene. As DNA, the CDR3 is TGCGCCAGCAGCCTTGGACTAGCGGGAGTAACCGTGGAGCTGTTTTTT. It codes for CASSLGLAGVTVELFF.

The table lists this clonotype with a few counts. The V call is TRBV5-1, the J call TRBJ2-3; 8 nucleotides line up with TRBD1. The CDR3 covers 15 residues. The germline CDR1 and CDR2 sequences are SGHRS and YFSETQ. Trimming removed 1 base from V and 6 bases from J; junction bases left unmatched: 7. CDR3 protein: CASSLFSGGEDTQYF. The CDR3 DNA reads TGCGCCAGCAGCTTGTTCTCAGGGGGCGAGGATACGCAGTATTTT. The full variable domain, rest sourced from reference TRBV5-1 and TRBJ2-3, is KAGVTQTPRYLIKTRGQQVTLSCSPISGHRSVSWYQQTPGQGLQFLFEYFSETQRNKGNFPGRFSGRQFSNSRSEMNVSTLELGDSALYLCASSLFSGGEDTQYFGPGTRLTVL.

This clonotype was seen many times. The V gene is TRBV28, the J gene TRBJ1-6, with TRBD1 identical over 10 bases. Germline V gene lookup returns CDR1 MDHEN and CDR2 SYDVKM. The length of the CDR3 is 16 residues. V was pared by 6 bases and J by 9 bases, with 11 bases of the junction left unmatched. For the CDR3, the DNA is TGTGCCAGCAGCCCCGCCGGGGGGACAGGGGTTTCACCCCTCCACTTT. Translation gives CASSPAGGTGVSPLHF.

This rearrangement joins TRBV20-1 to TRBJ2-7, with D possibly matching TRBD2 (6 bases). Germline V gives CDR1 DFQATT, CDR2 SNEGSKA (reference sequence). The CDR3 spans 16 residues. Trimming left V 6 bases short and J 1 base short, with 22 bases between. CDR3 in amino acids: CSARSLGLAQSYEQYF. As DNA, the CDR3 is TGCAGTGCCCGAAGCTTAGGGCTAGCGCAGTCCTACGAGCAGTACTTC.

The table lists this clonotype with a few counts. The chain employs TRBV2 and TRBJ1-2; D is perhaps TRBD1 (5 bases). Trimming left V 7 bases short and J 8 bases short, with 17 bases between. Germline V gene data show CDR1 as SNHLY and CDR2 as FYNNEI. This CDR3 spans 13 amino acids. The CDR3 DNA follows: TGTGCCAGCACCCCGGGTCAGGGATACGGCTACACCTTC. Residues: CASTPGQGYGYTF.

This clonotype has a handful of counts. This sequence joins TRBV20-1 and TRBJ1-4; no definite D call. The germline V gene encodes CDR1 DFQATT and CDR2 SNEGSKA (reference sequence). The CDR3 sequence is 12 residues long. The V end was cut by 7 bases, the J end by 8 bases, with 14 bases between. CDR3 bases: TGCAGTGTTCGGCGAGATAAGGAAAAACTGTTTTTT. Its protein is CSVRRDKEKLFF.

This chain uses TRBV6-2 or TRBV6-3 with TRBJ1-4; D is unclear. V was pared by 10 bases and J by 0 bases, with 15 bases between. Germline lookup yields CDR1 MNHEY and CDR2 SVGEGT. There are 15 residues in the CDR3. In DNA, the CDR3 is TGTGCCACGAGTGAAAACGGAGCAACTAATGAAAAACTGTTTTTT. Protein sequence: CATSENGATNEKLFF.

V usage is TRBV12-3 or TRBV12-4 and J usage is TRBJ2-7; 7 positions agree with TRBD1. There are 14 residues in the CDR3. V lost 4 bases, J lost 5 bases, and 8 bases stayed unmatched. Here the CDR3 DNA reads TGTGCCAGCAGTTATTGGACAGGAGTACACGAGCAGTACTTC. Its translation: CASSYWTGVHEQYF.

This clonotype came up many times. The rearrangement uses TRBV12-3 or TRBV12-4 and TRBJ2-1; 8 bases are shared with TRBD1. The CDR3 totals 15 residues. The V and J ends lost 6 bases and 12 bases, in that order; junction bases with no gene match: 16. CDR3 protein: CASSLDRGGYEVQFF. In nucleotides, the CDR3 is TGTGCCAGCAGCCTTGACAGGGGAGGCTATGAAGTGCAGTTCTTC.

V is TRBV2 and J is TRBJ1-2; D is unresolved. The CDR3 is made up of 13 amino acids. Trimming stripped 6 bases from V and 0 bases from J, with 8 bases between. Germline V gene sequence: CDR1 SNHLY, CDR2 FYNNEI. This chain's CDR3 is CASRKDPNYGYTF. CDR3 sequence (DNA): TGTGCCAGCAGGAAGGACCCTAACTATGGCTACACCTTC. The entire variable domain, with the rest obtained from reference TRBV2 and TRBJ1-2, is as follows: EPEVTQTPSHQVTQMGQEVILRCVPISNHLYFYWYRQILGQKVEFLVSFYNNEISEKSEIFDDQFSVERPDGSNFTLKIRSTKLEDSAMYFCASRKDPNYGYTFGSGTRLTVV.

CDR3 in amino acids: CASSPGGDEQFF. DNA for the CDR3: TGTGCCAGCAGCCCGGGTGGTGATGAGCAGTTCTTC. This chain joins TRBV11-2 and TRBJ2-1; D is unclear. This CDR3 is 12 amino acids long. In germline, CDR1 is SGHAT, CDR2 FQNNGV. V was trimmed by 5 bases and J by 8 bases, leaving 10 bases between them. The whole variable domain, remainder taken from reference TRBV11-2 and TRBJ2-1, is EAGVAQSPRYKIIEKRQSVAFWCNPISGHATLYWYQQILGQGPKLLIQFQNNGVVDDSQLPKDRFSAERLKGVDSTLKIQPAKLEDSAVYLCASSPGGDEQFFGPGTRLTVL.

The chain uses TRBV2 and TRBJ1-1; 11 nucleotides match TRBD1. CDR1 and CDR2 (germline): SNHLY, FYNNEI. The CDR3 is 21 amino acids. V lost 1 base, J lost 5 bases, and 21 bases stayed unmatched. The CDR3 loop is CASSEVSQSRTGGSFGTEAFF. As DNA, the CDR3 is TGTGCCAGCAGTGAAGTGTCCCAGTCTAGGACAGGGGGCTCATTCGGTACTGAAGCTTTCTTT.

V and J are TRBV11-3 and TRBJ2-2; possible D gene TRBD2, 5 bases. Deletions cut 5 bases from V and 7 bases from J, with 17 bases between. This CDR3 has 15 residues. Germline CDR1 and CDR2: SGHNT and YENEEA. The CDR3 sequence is CASSPRAGQGGELFF. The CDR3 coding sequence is TGTGCCAGCAGCCCGCGGGCAGGCCAAGGCGGGGAGCTGTTTTTT.

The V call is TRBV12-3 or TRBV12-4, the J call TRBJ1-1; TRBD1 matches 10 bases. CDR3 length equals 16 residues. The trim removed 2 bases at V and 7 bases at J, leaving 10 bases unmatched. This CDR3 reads CASSLRPGTGAVEAFF. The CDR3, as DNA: TGTGCCAGCAGTTTAAGGCCCGGGACAGGGGCCGTTGAAGCTTTCTTT.

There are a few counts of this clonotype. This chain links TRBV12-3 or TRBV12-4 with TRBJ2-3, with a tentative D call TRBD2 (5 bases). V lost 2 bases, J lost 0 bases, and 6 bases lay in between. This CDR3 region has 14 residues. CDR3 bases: TGTGCCAGCAGTTTATCTAGCAGCACAGATACGCAGTATTTT. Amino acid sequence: CASSLSSSTDTQYF.

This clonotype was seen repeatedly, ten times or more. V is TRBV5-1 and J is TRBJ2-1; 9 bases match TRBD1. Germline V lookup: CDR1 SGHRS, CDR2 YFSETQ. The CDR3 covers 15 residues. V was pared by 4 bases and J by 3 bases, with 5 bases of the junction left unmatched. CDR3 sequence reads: CASSTKGQGYNEQFF. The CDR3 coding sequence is TGCGCCAGCAGCACGAAGGGACAGGGCTACAATGAGCAGTTCTTC.

As DNA, the CDR3 is TGCAGTGCTACAACCTACGAGCAGTACTTC. It translates to CSATTYEQYF. The chain couples TRBV20-1 to TRBJ2-7; D not certain. This CDR3 spans 10 amino acids. In germline, CDR1 is DFQATT, CDR2 SNEGSKA (reference sequence). V was trimmed by 4 bases and J by 2 bases, leaving 3 bases between them.

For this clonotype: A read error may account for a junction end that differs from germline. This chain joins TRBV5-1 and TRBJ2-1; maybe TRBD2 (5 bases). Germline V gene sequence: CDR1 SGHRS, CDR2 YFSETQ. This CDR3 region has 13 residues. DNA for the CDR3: TGCGCCAGCAGGTTGGACGGAGGCAATGAGCAGTTCTTC. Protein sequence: CASRLDGGNEQFF.